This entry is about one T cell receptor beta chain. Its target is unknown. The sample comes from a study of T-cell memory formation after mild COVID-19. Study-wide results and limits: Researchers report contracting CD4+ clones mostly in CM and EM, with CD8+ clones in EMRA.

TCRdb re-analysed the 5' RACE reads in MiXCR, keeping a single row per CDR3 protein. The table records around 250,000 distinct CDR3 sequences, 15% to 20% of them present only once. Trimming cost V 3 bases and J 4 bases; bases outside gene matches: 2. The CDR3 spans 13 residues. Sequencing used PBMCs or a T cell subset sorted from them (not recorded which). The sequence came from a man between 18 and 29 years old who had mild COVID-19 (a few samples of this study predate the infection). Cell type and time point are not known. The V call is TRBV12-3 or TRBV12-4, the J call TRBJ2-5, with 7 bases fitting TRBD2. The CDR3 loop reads CASSLGEGETQYF. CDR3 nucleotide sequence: TGTGCCAGCAGTTTGGGGGAGGGAGAGACCCAGTACTTC.